The T cell receptor (beta chain) described here comes from a study of blood T cells in healthy people across ages. Sample-barcoded 5' priming and a J-beta primer mix drove a second PCR of 7 to 11 cycles. TCRdb reprocessed the 5' RACE reads via MiXCR and lists one record per CDR3 protein. Among 790,000 or so distinct CDR3 sequences, 46% were seen once, and the ten largest hold roughly 20%. The CDR3 has 18 amino acids. The V end was cut by 0 bases, the J end by 5 bases, with 20 bases between. Germline lookup yields CDR1 SGHRS and CDR2 YFSETQ. This chain joins TRBV5-1 and TRBJ2-2, with D tentatively TRBD2 (5 bases). Sequenced material: blood. The sequence came from a man older than 75 in good health. CDR3 protein: CASSLDPGSRSSTGELFF. CDR3 coding DNA: TGCGCCAGCAGCTTGGATCCGGGGTCCAGGAGTAGTACCGGGGAGCTGTTTTTT.